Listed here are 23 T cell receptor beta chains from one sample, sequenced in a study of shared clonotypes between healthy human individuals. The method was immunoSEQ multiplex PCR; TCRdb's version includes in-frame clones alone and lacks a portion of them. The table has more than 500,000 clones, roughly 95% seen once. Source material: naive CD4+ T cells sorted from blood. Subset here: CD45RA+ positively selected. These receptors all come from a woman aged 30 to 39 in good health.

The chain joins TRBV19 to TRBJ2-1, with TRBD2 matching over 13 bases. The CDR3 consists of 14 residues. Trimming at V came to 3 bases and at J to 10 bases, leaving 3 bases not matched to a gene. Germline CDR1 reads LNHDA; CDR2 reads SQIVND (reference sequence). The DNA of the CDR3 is TGTGCCAGTAGTATCCGGGGACTAGCGGGAGAGCAGTTCTTC. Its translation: CASSIRGLAGEQFF.

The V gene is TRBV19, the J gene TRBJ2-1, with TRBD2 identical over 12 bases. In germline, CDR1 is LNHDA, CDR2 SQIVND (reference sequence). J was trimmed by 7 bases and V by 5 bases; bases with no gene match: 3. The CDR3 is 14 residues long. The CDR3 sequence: CASSVLAGGNEQFF. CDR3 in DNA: TGTGCCAGTAGTGTTCTAGCGGGAGGGAATGAGCAGTTCTTC.

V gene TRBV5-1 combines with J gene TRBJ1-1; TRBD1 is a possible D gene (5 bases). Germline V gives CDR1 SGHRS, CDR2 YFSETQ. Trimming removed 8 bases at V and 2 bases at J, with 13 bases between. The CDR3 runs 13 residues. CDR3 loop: CASGNRDNTEAFF. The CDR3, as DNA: TGCGCCAGTGGAAATCGGGACAACACTGAAGCTTTCTTT.

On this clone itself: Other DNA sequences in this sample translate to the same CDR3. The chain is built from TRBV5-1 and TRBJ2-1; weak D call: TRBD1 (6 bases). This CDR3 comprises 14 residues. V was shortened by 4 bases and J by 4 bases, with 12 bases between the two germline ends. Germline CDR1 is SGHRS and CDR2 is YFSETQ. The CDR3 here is CASSPGQSYNEQFF. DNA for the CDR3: TGCGCCAGCAGCCCCGGACAGAGTTACAATGAGCAGTTCTTC.

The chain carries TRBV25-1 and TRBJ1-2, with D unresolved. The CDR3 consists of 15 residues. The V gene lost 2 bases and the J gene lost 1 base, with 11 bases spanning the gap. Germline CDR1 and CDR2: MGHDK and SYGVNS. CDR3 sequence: CASSERDTRNYGYTF. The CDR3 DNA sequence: TGTGCCAGCAGTGAACGCGACACCCGTAACTATGGCTACACCTTC.

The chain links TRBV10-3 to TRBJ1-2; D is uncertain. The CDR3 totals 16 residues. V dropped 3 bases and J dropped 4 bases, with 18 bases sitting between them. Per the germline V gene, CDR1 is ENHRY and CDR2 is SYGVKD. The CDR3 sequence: CAISDSSFLTSYGYTF. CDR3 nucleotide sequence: TGTGCCATCAGTGATTCCTCGTTCCTAACCAGCTATGGCTACACCTTC.

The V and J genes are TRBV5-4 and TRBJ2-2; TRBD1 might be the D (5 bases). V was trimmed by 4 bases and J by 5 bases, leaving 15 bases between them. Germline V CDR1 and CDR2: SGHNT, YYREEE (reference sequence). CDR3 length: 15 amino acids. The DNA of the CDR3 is TGTGCCAGCAGCGATACGGGCAGGGCAACCGGGGAGCTGTTTTTT. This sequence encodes CASSDTGRATGELFF.

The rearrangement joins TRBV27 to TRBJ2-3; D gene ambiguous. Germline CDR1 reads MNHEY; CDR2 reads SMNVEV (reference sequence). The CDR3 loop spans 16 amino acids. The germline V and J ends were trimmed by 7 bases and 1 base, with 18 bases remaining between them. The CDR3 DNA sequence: TGTGCCAGCATACCGTTAGGGCTGGCGGGCACAGATACGCAGTATTTT. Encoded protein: CASIPLGLAGTDTQYF.

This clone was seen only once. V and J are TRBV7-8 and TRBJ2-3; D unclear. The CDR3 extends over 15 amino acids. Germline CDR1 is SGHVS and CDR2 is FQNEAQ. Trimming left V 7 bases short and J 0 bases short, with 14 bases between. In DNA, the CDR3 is TGTGCCAGCACCACTTCTGTGGGGAGCACAGATACGCAGTATTTT. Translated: CASTTSVGSTDTQYF.

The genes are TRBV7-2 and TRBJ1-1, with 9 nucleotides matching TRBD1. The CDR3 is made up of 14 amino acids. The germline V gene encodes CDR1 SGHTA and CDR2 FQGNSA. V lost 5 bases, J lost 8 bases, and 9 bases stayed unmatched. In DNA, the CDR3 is TGTGCCAGCAGCCCAGGGACAGGGTTTCCCGAAGCTTTCTTT. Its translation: CASSPGTGFPEAFF.

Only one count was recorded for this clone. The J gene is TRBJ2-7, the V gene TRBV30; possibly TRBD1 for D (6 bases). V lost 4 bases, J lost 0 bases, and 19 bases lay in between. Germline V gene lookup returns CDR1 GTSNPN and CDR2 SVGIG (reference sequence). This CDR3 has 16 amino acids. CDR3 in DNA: TGTGCCTGGAACTACGGAAAACAGGGAAACTCCTACGAGCAGTACTTC. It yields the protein CAWNYGKQGNSYEQYF. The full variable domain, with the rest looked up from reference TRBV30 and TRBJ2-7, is SQTIHQWPATLVQPVGSPLSLECTVEGTSNPNLYWYRQAAGRGLQLLFYSVGIGQISSEVPQNLSASRPQDRQFILSSKKLLLSDSGFYLCAWNYGKQGNSYEQYFGPGTRLTVT.

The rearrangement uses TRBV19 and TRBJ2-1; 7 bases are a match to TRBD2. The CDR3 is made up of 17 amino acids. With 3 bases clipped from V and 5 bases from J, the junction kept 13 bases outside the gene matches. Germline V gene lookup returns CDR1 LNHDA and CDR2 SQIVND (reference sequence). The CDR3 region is CASSIPPRREGHNEQFF. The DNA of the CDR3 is TGTGCCAGTAGTATTCCCCCTAGGAGGGAGGGCCACAATGAGCAGTTCTTC.

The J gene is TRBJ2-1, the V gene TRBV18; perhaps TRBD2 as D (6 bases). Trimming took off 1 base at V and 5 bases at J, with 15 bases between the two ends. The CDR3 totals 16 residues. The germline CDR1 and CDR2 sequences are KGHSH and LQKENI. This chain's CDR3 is CASSPLKRRADNEQFF. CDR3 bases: TGTGCCAGCTCACCACTTAAGCGGAGGGCAGACAATGAGCAGTTCTTC.

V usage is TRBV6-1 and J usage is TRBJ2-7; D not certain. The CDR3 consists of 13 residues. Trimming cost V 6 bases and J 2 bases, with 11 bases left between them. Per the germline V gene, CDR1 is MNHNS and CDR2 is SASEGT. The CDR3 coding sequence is TGTGCCAGCAGCGCGTTCCCCACCTACGAGCAGTACTTC. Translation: CASSAFPTYEQYF.

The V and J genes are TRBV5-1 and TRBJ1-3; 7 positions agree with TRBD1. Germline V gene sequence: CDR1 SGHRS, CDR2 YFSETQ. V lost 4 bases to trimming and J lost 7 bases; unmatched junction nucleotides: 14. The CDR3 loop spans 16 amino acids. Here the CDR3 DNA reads TGCGCCAGCAGCCATAGTCTCTCCGGACAGGCGAACACCATATATTTT. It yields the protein CASSHSLSGQANTIYF.

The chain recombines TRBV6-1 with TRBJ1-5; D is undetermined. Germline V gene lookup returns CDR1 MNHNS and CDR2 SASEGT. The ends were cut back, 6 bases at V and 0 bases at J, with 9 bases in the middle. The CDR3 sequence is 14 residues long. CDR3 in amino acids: CASSTYHSNQPQHF. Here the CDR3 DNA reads TGTGCCAGCAGCACCTACCATAGCAATCAGCCCCAGCATTTT.

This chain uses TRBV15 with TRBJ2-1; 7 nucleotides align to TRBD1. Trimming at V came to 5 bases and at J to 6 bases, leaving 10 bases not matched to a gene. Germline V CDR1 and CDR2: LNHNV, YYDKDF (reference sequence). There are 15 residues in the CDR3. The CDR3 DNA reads TGTGCCACCAGCCGCTCCAGGACAGGTTCCAATGAGCAGTTCTTC. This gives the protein CATSRSRTGSNEQFF. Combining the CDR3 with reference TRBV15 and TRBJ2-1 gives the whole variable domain DAMVIQNPRYQVTQFGKPVTLSCSQTLNHNVMYWYQQKSSQAPKLLFHYYDKDFNNEADTPDNFQSRRPNTSFCFLDIRSPGLGDTAMYLCATSRSRTGSNEQFFGPGTRLTVL.

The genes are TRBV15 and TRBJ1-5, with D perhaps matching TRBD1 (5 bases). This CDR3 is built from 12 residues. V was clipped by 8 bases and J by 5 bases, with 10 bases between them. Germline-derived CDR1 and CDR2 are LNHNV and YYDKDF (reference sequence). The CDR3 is CATAGYDQPQHF. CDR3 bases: TGTGCCACCGCAGGGTACGATCAGCCCCAGCATTTT.

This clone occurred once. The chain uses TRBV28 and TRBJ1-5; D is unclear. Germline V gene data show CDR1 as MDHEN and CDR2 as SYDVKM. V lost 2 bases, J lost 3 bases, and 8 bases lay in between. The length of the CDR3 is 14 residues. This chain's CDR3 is CASSLQENNQPQHF. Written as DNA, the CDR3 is TGTGCCAGCAGTTTACAGGAAAACAATCAGCCCCAGCATTTT.

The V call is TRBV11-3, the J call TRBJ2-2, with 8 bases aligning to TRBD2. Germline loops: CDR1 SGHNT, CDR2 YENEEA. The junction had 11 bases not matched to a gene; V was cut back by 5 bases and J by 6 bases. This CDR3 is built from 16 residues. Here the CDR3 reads CASSPRGGPGAGELFF. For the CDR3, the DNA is TGTGCCAGCAGCCCCCGGGGGGGTCCGGGTGCCGGGGAGCTGTTTTTT.

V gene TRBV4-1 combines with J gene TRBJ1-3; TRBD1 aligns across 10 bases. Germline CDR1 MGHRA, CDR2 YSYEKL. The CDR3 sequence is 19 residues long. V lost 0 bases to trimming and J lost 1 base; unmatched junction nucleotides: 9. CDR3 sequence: CASSQDPGQGRGSGNTIYF. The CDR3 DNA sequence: TGCGCCAGCAGCCAAGATCCGGGACAGGGGAGAGGATCTGGAAACACCATATATTTT.

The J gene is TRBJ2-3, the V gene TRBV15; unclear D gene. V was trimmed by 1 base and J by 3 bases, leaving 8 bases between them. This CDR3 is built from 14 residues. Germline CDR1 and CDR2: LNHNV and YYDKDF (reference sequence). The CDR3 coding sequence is TGTGCCACCAGCAGAGCTTTAGGGACAGATACGCAGTATTTT. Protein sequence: CATSRALGTDTQYF.

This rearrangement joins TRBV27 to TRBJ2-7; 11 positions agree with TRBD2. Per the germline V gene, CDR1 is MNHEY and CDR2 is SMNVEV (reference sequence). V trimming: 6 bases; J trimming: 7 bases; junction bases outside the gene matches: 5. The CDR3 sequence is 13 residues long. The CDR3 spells CASRNSGRAEQYF. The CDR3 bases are TGTGCCAGCAGGAATAGCGGGAGGGCTGAGCAGTACTTC.